The T cell receptor (beta chain) described here comes from a study of shared clonotypes between healthy human individuals. Study observations and caveats: Clonotype sharing among donors likely depends on sequencing depth.

This table comes from immunoSEQ multiplex PCR, and its TCRdb copy is limited to in-frame clones, with some not included. The table shows millions of clones, with roughly 91% occurring only once. On this clone itself: Its antigen is not identified.

Naive CD8 cells were CD45RO-negative, positively selected for CCR7, excluding terminally differentiated effector memory CD45RA+ cells. This CDR3 contains 15 residues. CDR1 SGDLS and CDR2 YYNGEE come from the germline V gene. Trimming at V came to 5 bases and at J to 6 bases, leaving 9 bases not matched to a gene. Sequencing was performed on naive CD8+ T cells from PBMCs. The chain links TRBV9 to TRBJ2-1, with 9 bases identical to TRBD2. This clonotype originated in a man aged 18 to 29 in good health. Some clones in this sample may be carry-over from other donors' samples. The CDR3 loop reads CASSYPGTSLNEQFF. In nucleotides, the CDR3 is TGTGCCAGCAGTTATCCCGGGACTAGCCTCAATGAGCAGTTCTTC.